The T cell receptor (beta chain) described here comes from a study of blood T cell repertoires in COVID-19. Study background: The United States, Italy and Spain supplied acute and convalescent COVID-19 samples. PBMCs, B-cell-depleted T cells, or T cells provided the cDNA or gDNA that made up the material.

CDR3 length: 11 residues. Trimming pared 2 bases from V and 7 bases from J, leaving 5 bases between. Looked up from germline, CDR1 is MGHDK and CDR2 is SYGVNS. Per the original methods: Amplification with reference gene primers provided the estimates of nucleated cell counts. Libraries were prepared by immunoSEQ multiplex PCR; TCRdb keeps only in-frame clonotypes and omits some of them. D and trimming were read from the DNA, whereas the V and J calls and clone size are those reported in that table. In the table there are over 150,000 clones, around 90% of which are singletons. The Seattle patients, enrolled during active infection, were followed longitudinally.

The sequence was obtained from a woman aged 80 or over with COVID-19, enrolled during active disease. The rearrangement links TRBV25-1 to TRBJ1-1; unclear D gene. Material: peripheral blood. The CDR3 sequence is CASSERGEAFF. In DNA form, the CDR3 reads TGTGCCAGCAGTGAACGAGGTGAAGCTTTCTTT. The full variable domain, in which reference TRBV25-1 and TRBJ1-1 provide the parts outside the CDR3, is EADIYQTPRYLVIGTGKKITLECSQTMGHDKMYWYQQDPGMELHLIHYSYGVNSTEKGDLSSESTVSRIRTEHFPLTLESARPSHTSQYLCASSERGEAFFGQGTRLTVV.